This TCR beta chain was observed in a study of T-cell memory formation after mild COVID-19. The overall study: TCR clusters were mostly donor specific.

TCRdb reprocessed the 5' RACE reads via MiXCR and lists one record per CDR3 protein. Found here are about 250,000 distinct CDR3 sequences, approximately 15% of them singletons; the top ten hold 2% to 2.5%. V was cut by 3 bases and J by 2 bases, with 19 bases left in between. The CDR3 length is 17 residues. Looked up from germline, CDR1 is KGHSH and CDR2 is LQKENI. Notes on the study in general: Nothing showed for sure that second-wave clones peaking on day 37 were SARS-CoV-2 specific. Memory from before infection featured some responding clones, which suggests cross-reactive memory joined. Largely, contracting CD4+ clones fell within CM and EM, and contracting CD8+ clones within EMRA.

As for this clonotype: As yet, its antigen is unknown.

This sequence joins TRBV18 and TRBJ1-1; unclear D gene. Source material: PBMCs or a T cell subset sorted from them (not recorded which). This clonotype was sampled from an adult woman who had mild COVID-19 (a few samples of this study predate the infection). Cell type and time point are not known. CDR3 sequence: CASSPSRTGNLNTEAFF. DNA of the CDR3: TGTGCCAGCTCACCCTCCCGGACGGGAAACCTTAACACTGAAGCTTTCTTT.